These T cell receptor beta chains were read from a single sample in a study of vaccination effects on CD4 cells after COVID-19. The protocol was immunoSEQ multiplex PCR, while the TCRdb copy is restricted to in-frame clones and leaves out a portion. The sample carries more than 60,000 clones, 74% recorded once. No antigen has been identified for these receptors. The sample here was CD4+ T cells from PBMCs cultured without peptide, taken after COVID-19 vaccination. Receptors were obtained from a human donor who received a COVID-19 vaccine. Both conserved end residues are part of each CDR3. A D gene is named only where the DNA matches it firmly. A row's size may be missing; if present it is once, few, many or a size class.

J | V | size | D | CDR3 | DNA
TRBJ1-3 | TRBV4-3 | once | TRBD1 | CASSHLGGQGAQGNTIYF | TGCGCCAGCAGCCACCTGGGGGGACAGGGGGCGCAGGGAAACACCATATATTTT
TRBJ1-2 | TRBV18 | few | TRBD1 | CASSLTGQGADGYTF | TGTGCCAGCTCACTCACAGGACAGGGGGCGGATGGCTACACCTTC
TRBJ2-1 | TRBV4-1 | NA | NA | CASSPRTVVSTEQFF | TGCGCCAGCAGCCCTAGGACTGTGGTGAGTACCGAGCAGTTCTTC
TRBJ2-2 | TRBV5-6 | NA | TRBD1 | CASSRRTGGHRELFF | TGTGCCAGCAGCCGTCGGACAGGGGGGCACCGGGAGCTGTTTTTT
TRBJ1-2 | TRBV7-9 | NA | NA | CASSLNGARGDGYTF | TGTGCCAGCAGCTTAAATGGTGCACGTGGGGATGGCTACACCTTC
TRBJ1-2 | TRBV28 | once | NA | CASSLDPAGSHGYTF | TGTGCCAGCAGTTTGGATCCTGCAGGGTCGCATGGCTACACCTTC
TRBJ1-2 | TRBV5-1 | NA | NA | CASSLEDRNYGYTF | TGCGCCAGCAGCTTGGAAGACAGAAACTATGGCTACACCTTC
TRBJ1-1 | TRBV28 | NA | NA | CASKKWTAEAFF | TGTGCCAGCAAAAAGTGGACAGCTGAAGCTTTCTTT
TRBJ1-1 | TRBV24-1 | NA | TRBD1 | CATSDPRQGSTEAFF | TGTGCCACCAGTGACCCCAGACAGGGAAGCACTGAAGCTTTCTTT
TRBJ2-5 | TRBV7-6 | once | NA | CASSRPGVPTQYF | TGTGCCAGCAGCCGCCCCGGGGTCCCAACCCAGTACTTC
TRBJ2-5 | TRBV4-2 | once | TRBD2 | CASSPLAGVGETQYF | TGTGCCAGCAGCCCCTTAGCGGGGGTGGGGGAGACCCAGTACTTC
TRBJ1-2 | TRBV28 | NA | TRBD1 | CASSSGQGAYGYTF | TGTGCCAGCAGTTCGGGACAGGGCGCCTATGGCTACACCTTC
TRBJ1-5 | TRBV18 | few | TRBD1 | CASSDRAQPQHF | TGTGCCAGCTCTGACAGGGCTCAGCCCCAGCATTTT
TRBJ2-1 | TRBV18 | NA | NA | CASSPGGFSYNEQFF | TGTGCCAGCTCACCAGGGGGGTTCTCCTACAATGAGCAGTTCTTC
TRBJ1-1 | TRBV19 | few | TRBD1 | CASSSRQGRAEAFF | TGTGCCAGTAGTTCCCGACAGGGGAGGGCTGAAGCTTTCTTT
TRBJ2-1 | TRBV9 | NA | TRBD2 | CASSVSGGGLYEQFF | TGTGCCAGCAGCGTATCTGGGGGGGGTCTTTATGAGCAGTTCTTC
TRBJ1-6 | TRBV10-3 | NA | NA | CAISETGSSYNSPLHF | TGTGCCATCAGTGAGACCGGGAGCTCCTATAATTCACCCCTCCACTTT
TRBJ2-2 | TRBV5-4 | NA | TRBD2 | CASSPNPSLAANTGELFF | TGTGCCAGCAGCCCGAATCCATCACTAGCGGCTAACACCGGGGAGCTGTTTTTT
TRBJ2-1 | TRBV9 | few | TRBD2 | CASSASGASVNEQFF | TGTGCCAGCAGCGCTAGCGGGGCGTCGGTGAATGAGCAGTTCTTC
TRBJ1-5 | TRBV6-6 | NA | NA | CASSYSGRQPQHF | TGTGCCAGCAGTTACTCAGGACGACAGCCCCAGCATTTT
TRBJ2-1 | TRBV11-3 | few | NA | CASSLFPSSYNEQFF | TGTGCCAGCAGCTTATTCCCAAGCTCCTACAATGAGCAGTTCTTC
TRBJ1-2 | TRBV6-1 | NA | NA | CASSEAAPYGYTF | TGTGCCAGCAGTGAAGCTGCCCCTTATGGCTACACCTTC
TRBJ1-4 | TRBV7-2 | NA | NA | CASSSHPSGPEEKLFF | TGTGCCAGCAGCTCCCACCCCAGCGGACCCGAGGAAAAACTGTTTTTT